One sample yielded the 17 T cell receptor beta chains listed below, sequenced in a study of Graves' ophthalmopathy and Graves' hyperthyroidism. The authors amplified TCR beta CDR3 regions from RNA transcripts. Amplification began with first-round RT-PCR using HTBI primers, then second-round multiplex PCR was performed. TCRdb itself ran the multiplex PCR reads through MiXCR, one entry per CDR3 protein. This sample has about 480,000 distinct CDR3 sequences, with around 14% found just once. Sequenced: blood. These receptors were obtained from a woman aged 25 to 39 with Graves' ophthalmopathy.

In the case of this clonotype: Being one base from a much bigger clone, this may be a read error. The genes are TRBV19 and TRBJ2-7; D is unresolved. With 7 bases removed from V and 2 bases from J, the gap between germline ends came to 15 bases. The CDR3 is made up of 14 amino acids. Germline V gene lookup returns CDR1 LNHDA and CDR2 SQIVND (reference sequence). In DNA, the CDR3 is TGTGCCAGTATTTGTGAACCGCACCCCTACGAGCAGTACTTC. Its translation is CASICEPHPYEQYF.

To note about this clonotype: Germline and junction disagree at one end, which may indicate a read error. V gene TRBV12-5 combines with J gene TRBJ1-1, with D possibly TRBD1 on 6 matching bases. The CDR3 is 17 amino acids. Germline CDR1 and CDR2: LGHNT and FRNRAP. CDR3 DNA sequence: TGTGCTAGTGGTTTGGTACTGGGGGGCCTGATGTACACTGATGCTTTCTTT. Protein: CASGLVLGGLMYTDAFF.

This clonotype was found many times. This sequence joins TRBV6-1 and TRBJ1-2; no clear D gene. This CDR3 has 13 amino acids. Between the trimmed V and J ends, which lost 5 bases and 8 bases, there was a span of 15 bases. CDR1 and CDR2 (germline): MNHNS, SASEGT. The CDR3 protein is CASSRGRPGGYTF. DNA of the CDR3: TGTGCCAGCAGTAGAGGACGTCCGGGGGGCTACACCTTC.

This clonotype has at least ten counts. The chain couples TRBV27 to TRBJ1-1; 8 bases line up with TRBD1. CDR1 MNHEY and CDR2 SMNVEV come from the germline V gene (reference sequence). CDR3 length equals 17 residues. V lost 4 bases and J lost 4; bases outside the gene matches: 14. As DNA, the CDR3 is TGTGCCAGCAGTTCGACCCGACGACAGGGGATAGGCACTGAAGCTTTCTTT. It translates to CASSSTRRQGIGTEAFF.

This rearrangement joins TRBV6-2 or TRBV6-3 to TRBJ1-2; no clear D gene. The CDR3 contains 14 residues. Germline V gives CDR1 MNHEY, CDR2 SVGEGT. With 5 bases removed from V and 5 bases from J, the gap between germline ends came to 15 bases. The CDR3 sequence: CASSQAGGEYGYTF. CDR3 sequence (DNA): TGTGCCAGCAGTCAGGCCGGAGGAGAATATGGCTACACCTTC.

This clonotype was detected a few times. Since a much larger clone is just one base distant, this may be a read error. V gene TRBV6-5 combines with J gene TRBJ2-2; D unresolved. This CDR3 is built from 15 residues. Germline CDR1 and CDR2: MNHEY and SVGAGI. The CDR3 DNA sequence: TGTGCCAGCAGTTCTCAACGGAAGAACATCGGGGAGCTGTTTTTT. Translating it yields CASSSQRKNIGELFF.

This clonotype showed up many times. The rearrangement uses TRBV12-3 or TRBV12-4 and TRBJ2-2; 10 bases fit TRBD2. The CDR3 sequence is 17 residues long. J was trimmed by 2 bases and V by 4 bases; bases with no gene match: 7. As DNA, the CDR3 is TGTGCCAGCAGTTCACCGGGACTAGCGCCTAACACCGGGGAGCTGTTTTTT. This codes for CASSSPGLAPNTGELFF.

At least ten counts were recorded for this clonotype. The rearrangement uses TRBV18 and TRBJ1-6; D might be TRBD1 (5 bases). This CDR3 comprises 18 residues. The V end lost 1 base, the J end lost 8 bases, and 21 bases lay between the germline ends. Germline V gene data show CDR1 as KGHSH and CDR2 as LQKENI. CDR3 sequence: CASSPRKARDGGYSPLHF. The CDR3 DNA reads as TGTGCCAGCTCACCACGTAAGGCGCGGGACGGGGGGTATTCACCCCTCCACTTT. Combining the CDR3 with reference TRBV18 and TRBJ1-6 gives the whole variable domain NAGVMQNPRHLVRRRGQEARLRCSPMKGHSHVYWYRQLPEEGLKFMVYLQKENIIDESGMPKERFSAEFPKEGPSILRIQQVVRGDSAAYFCASSPRKARDGGYSPLHFGNGTRLTVT.

There are many counts of this clonotype. The chain is built from TRBV6-1 and TRBJ1-2; D is undetermined. Between the trimmed V and J ends, which lost 3 bases and 5 bases, there was a span of 13 bases. CDR3 size: 14 residues. Germline CDR1 reads MNHNS; CDR2 reads SASEGT. This CDR3 reads CASSDNELTYGYTF. The CDR3 coding sequence is TGTGCCAGCAGTGATAATGAACTTACGTATGGCTACACCTTC.

This clonotype was seen ten or more times. V is TRBV20-1 and J is TRBJ2-7; TRBD1 aligns across 7 bases. The CDR3 is made up of 15 amino acids. The trim removed 3 bases at V and 3 bases at J, leaving 11 bases unmatched. CDR1 and CDR2 from the germline V gene are DFQATT and SNEGSKA (reference sequence). The CDR3 loop is CSASIEQGTSYEQYF. The CDR3 DNA reads as TGCAGTGCTAGCATAGAACAGGGGACAAGCTACGAGCAGTACTTC.

This clonotype was counted at least ten times. This rearrangement joins TRBV6-6 to TRBJ2-7, with TRBD1 matching 11 bases. From germline, CDR1 is MNHNY and CDR2 SVGAGI (reference sequence). V dropped 4 bases and J dropped 3; count of bases not matched to a gene: 8. The CDR3 spans 16 residues. CDR3 coding DNA: TGTGCCAGCAGTTCAGCCGCCGGGACAGGGGGCTACGAGCAGTACTTC. Amino acid sequence: CASSSAAGTGGYEQYF.

This clonotype was found many times. Here the CDR3 reads CSVESVMNTEAFF. CDR3 nucleotide sequence: TGCAGCGTTGAGTCTGTAATGAACACTGAAGCTTTCTTT. The V gene is TRBV29-1, the J gene TRBJ1-1, with D hard to call. Germline CDR1 SQVTM, CDR2 ANQGSEA. The CDR3 totals 13 residues. V shed 3 bases and J shed 0 bases, with 8 bases lying between them.

The chain is built from TRBV29-1 and TRBJ1-2; 11 nucleotides match TRBD1. The CDR3 runs 14 residues. Germline V gene data show CDR1 as SQVTM and CDR2 as ANQGSEA. The trim removed 4 bases at V and 8 bases at J, leaving 9 bases unmatched. The CDR3 is CSVGPGTGGEGYTF. CDR3 bases: TGCAGCGTTGGGCCTGGGACAGGGGGTGAAGGCTACACCTTC.

Only a few counts were recorded for this clonotype. The genes are TRBV2 and TRBJ2-7; 9 bases line up with TRBD1. This CDR3 has 15 residues. Germline V gene sequence: CDR1 SNHLY, CDR2 FYNNEI. V gave up 5 bases and J gave up 3 bases; unmatched junction bases: 8. CDR3 DNA: TGTGCCAGCAGTCGGAGTAGGGACAGGGTCTACGAGCAGTACTTC. Its translation: CASSRSRDRVYEQYF. Together with reference TRBV2 and TRBJ2-7, the CDR3 gives the full variable domain: EPEVTQTPSHQVTQMGQEVILRCVPISNHLYFYWYRQILGQKVEFLVSFYNNEISEKSEIFDDQFSVERPDGSNFTLKIRSTKLEDSAMYFCASSRSRDRVYEQYFGPGTRLTVT.

This clonotype was seen repeatedly, ten times or more. V and J are TRBV15 and TRBJ2-7; no definite D call. Germline V CDR1 and CDR2: LNHNV, YYDKDF (reference sequence). This CDR3 has 15 amino acids. V lost 5 bases to trimming and J lost 0 bases, with 14 bases between them. The CDR3 DNA follows: TGTGCCACCAGCTTAACTACCGAGAGCTCCTACGAGCAGTACTTC. It specifies CATSLTTESSYEQYF.

In its sample, this clonotype was seen many times. CDR3 in DNA: TGTGCCAGCACCTTTGCAACCCAGCCCCAGCATTTT. The encoded protein is CASTFATQPQHF. The V and J genes are TRBV12-3 or TRBV12-4 and TRBJ1-5; D gene uncertain. V lost 7 bases to trimming and J lost 7 bases, with 11 bases between them. This CDR3 has 12 residues.

This clonotype was counted between two and nine times. The V and J genes are TRBV18 and TRBJ2-2; possible D gene TRBD2, 5 bases. Trimming took off 3 bases at V and 5 bases at J, with 13 bases between the two ends. The CDR3 consists of 15 residues. Germline V gives CDR1 KGHSH, CDR2 LQKENI. The CDR3 nucleotides read TGTGCCAGCTCACCCGGGCCGACGGGGACCGGGGAGCTGTTTTTT. Protein product: CASSPGPTGTGELFF.